The entry that follows covers one T cell receptor (beta chain) sequence. This sample was taken from a study of blood T cell repertoires in COVID-19. About the research overall: The analysed material was cDNA or gDNA that came from T cells, B-cell-depleted T cells, or PBMCs.

Clones were sequenced by immunoSEQ multiplex PCR, and TCRdb holds only the in-frame ones, with some missing. This table has under 300,000 clones, around 89% appearing once. The V gene's germline CDR1 is LNHDA and CDR2 SQIVND (reference sequence). V gave up 2 bases and J gave up 4 bases, with 12 bases separating them. This CDR3 is 15 amino acids long. The sequenced material came from peripheral blood. The sequence derives from a middle-aged woman with acute or convalescent COVID-19. The chain carries TRBV19 and TRBJ1-3; D not certain. The CDR3 DNA reads as TGTGCCAGTAGTATATCAGAGGGCCTCGGAAACACCATATATTTT. As protein: CASSISEGLGNTIYF.